The rows below give T cell receptor beta chains drawn from one sample of a study of glioma-infiltrating T cells. TCRdb ran MiXCR on the multiplex PCR reads and lists one entry per CDR3 protein. The sample has 150,000 to 200,000 distinct CDR3 sequences, about 46% seen once. The material sequenced was glioma tissue, nonneoplastic brain tissue, or PBMCs (not recorded which). The receptors stem from a human donor with low-grade glioma or glioblastoma, undergoing nonglioma brain surgery, or in good health (not recorded which). Each CDR3 is given with its conserved first and last residue. D genes are given only for firm matches. Clone size is given for some rows only: seen once, a few or many times, or a class if the clone is expanded.

>TRBJ2-2|TRBD2|TRBV10-3|few
TGTGCCATCAGCCGACTAGCGGGAGAGGCCGGGGAGCTGTTTTTT
CAISRLAGEAGELFF
>TRBJ2-3|TRBD2|TRBV7-9|.
TGTACCAGCAGATATTTAGCGGGTAGCGCAGATACGCAGTATTTT
CTSRYLAGSADTQYF
>TRBJ2-5|.|TRBV15|many
TGTGCCACCAGCAGAGATGTGGGAACAGAGACCCAGTACTTC
CATSRDVGTETQYF
>TRBJ2-2|TRBD1|TRBV2|many
TGTGCCAGCCGGGACAGGGATCACACCGGGGAGCTGTTTTTT
CASRDRDHTGELFF
>TRBJ2-7|.|TRBV20-1|.
TGCAGTGCTAGAGCAACTTCTCATAGGCGCTCCTACAACGAGCAGTACTTC
CSARATSHRRSYNEQYF
>TRBJ1-1|.|TRBV7-9|.
TGTGCCAGCAGCTTAGGGTCAAAAGCTTTCTTT
CASSLGSKAFF
>TRBJ1-1|.|TRBV6-2/TRBV6-3|many
TGTGCCAGCAGTTACACGGTAGGAGCTGAAGCTTTCTTT
CASSYTVGAEAFF
>TRBJ1-1|.|TRBV7-8|many
TGTGCCAGCAGCTTAGGCCCGCGGACTGAAGCTTTCTTT
CASSLGPRTEAFF
>TRBJ2-7|.|TRBV3-1|many
TGTGCCAGCAGCCCCACAGGAGAAGAGCAGTACTTC
CASSPTGEEQYF
>TRBJ2-3|.|TRBV2|many
TGTGCCAGCAAACTCGACACAACAGATACGCAGTATTTT
CASKLDTTDTQYF
>TRBJ2-4|.|TRBV7-2|few
TGTGCCAGCAGCTTTTCGACAGCCCAAGCCAAAAACATTCAGTACTTC
CASSFSTAQAKNIQYF
>TRBJ2-7|TRBD1|TRBV27|many
TGTGCCAGCAGTATCCGGGACAGAGACTACGAGCAGTACTTC
CASSIRDRDYEQYF
>TRBJ1-5|.|TRBV27|.
TGTGCCAGCAGTTTATACTCCCCCAGGGCCGAACAGCCCCAGCATTTT
CASSLYSPRAEQPQHF
>TRBJ2-7|.|TRBV6-1|many
TGTGCCAGCAATCTCCAGGGGCCGTCCTACGAGCAGTACTTC
CASNLQGPSYEQYF
>TRBJ2-7|.|TRBV28|many
TGTGCCAGCAGCCAACTGGGGGGTGCCTACGAGCAGTACTTC
CASSQLGGAYEQYF
>TRBJ2-1|TRBD2|TRBV6-5|.
TGTGCCACCTCTCCTCTAGCGGGGGAGGCCAATGAGCAGTTCTTC
CATSPLAGEANEQFF
>TRBJ2-7|.|TRBV19|.
TGTGCCACCCTCCGCGGCCCTTCCTACGAGCAGTACTTC
CATLRGPSYEQYF
>TRBJ2-7|.|TRBV19|.
TGTGCCAGTAGTATTGCCATTTACTACGAGCAGTACTTC
CASSIAIYYEQYF
>TRBJ2-7|.|TRBV28|many
TGTGCCAGCAGTTTTGGCCAGGGAGGAGACTACGAGCAGTACTTC
CASSFGQGGDYEQYF
>TRBJ2-2|TRBD2|TRBV12-3/TRBV12-4|few
TGTGCCAGCAGTTCGGGACTAGGTAACGGGGAGCTGTTTTTT
CASSSGLGNGELFF
>TRBJ1-1|.|TRBV6-6|few
TGTGTCAGCAGTTACCGACAGTTGAACACCGAAGCTTTCTTT
CVSSYRQLNTEAFF
>TRBJ1-5|TRBD1|TRBV28|many
TGTGCCAGCAACCCAGGGGGCGTATCTAGCAATCAGCCCCAGCATTTT
CASNPGGVSSNQPQHF
>TRBJ2-5|TRBD1|TRBV18|.
TGTGGCAGCTCACAGGGACAGGGCCAAGAGACCCAGTACTTC
CGSSQGQGQETQYF
>TRBJ2-1|.|TRBV29-1|.
TGCAGCTGGGCAGGGAATGAGCAGTTCTTC
CSWAGNEQFF
>TRBJ2-7|.|TRBV2|.
TGTGCCAGCGGCCCAGGCTACGAGCAGTACTTC
CASGPGYEQYF
>TRBJ2-7|TRBD1|TRBV24-1|many
TGTGCCACCAGGCCACAGGGGGACGGCTCCTACGAGCAGTACTTC
CATRPQGDGSYEQYF
>TRBJ1-5|TRBD1|TRBV20-1|many
TGCAGTGCTCCCCGGGACAGTAGCAATCAGCCCCAGCATTTT
CSAPRDSSNQPQHF
>TRBJ2-7|.|TRBV19|.
TGTGCCAGTAGTATACGGGACGGGGGCGACGAGCAGTACTTC
CASSIRDGGDEQYF
>TRBJ2-6|.|TRBV19|few
TGTGCCAGTAATCGCTTTATAGGGGCCAACGTCCTGACTTTC
CASNRFIGANVLTF
>TRBJ2-3|.|TRBV18|.
TGTGCCAGCTCACCACCACTGGGAAGCACAGATACGCAGTATTTT
CASSPPLGSTDTQYF
>TRBJ2-5|.|TRBV6-6|.
TGTGCCAGCAGTTACGGTTTAGGTAGCCAAGAGACCCAGTACTTC
CASSYGLGSQETQYF
>TRBJ2-1|TRBD2|TRBV20-1|.
TGCAGTGCTAGAGCAGAAGTTTTGGGACTAGAGCCTTACAATGAGGAGTTCTTC
CSARAEVLGLEPYNEEFF
>TRBJ1-2|.|TRBV27|once
TGTGCCGGAAAATTATGGACGGCCCACTATGGCTACACCTTC
CAGKLWTAHYGYTF
>TRBJ2-7|.|TRBV18|few
TGTGCCAGCTCACCACTCAGGGAAGACGAGCAGTACTTC
CASSPLREDEQYF
>TRBJ2-2|TRBD2|TRBV5-5|.
TGTGCCAGCAGCTCGCTAGCGGGAGGGGTTACCGGGGAGCTGTTTTTT
CASSSLAGGVTGELFF
>TRBJ2-3|.|TRBV6-1|many
TGTGCCAGCAGTAAGGACTCCGGGGGAGGCGCAAATACGCAGTATTTT
CASSKDSGGGANTQYF
>TRBJ2-3|.|TRBV7-9|few
TGTGCCAGCACCACAGGGCAGGACACAGATACGAAGTATTTT
CASTTGQDTDTKYF
>TRBJ1-1|.|TRBV20-1|.
TGCAGTGCTAGACATGGAATGGTACAGAAAAAAGCTTTCTTT
CSARHGMVQKKAFF
>TRBJ1-1|.|TRBV11-2|many
TGTGCCAGCAGCTTAGGTAGGGTAGGTACTGAAGCTTTCTTT
CASSLGRVGTEAFF
>TRBJ2-1|.|TRBV3-1|many
TGTGCCAGCAGCCCTACGATCTTGGGGGGGCTAAGGAATGAGCAGTTCTTC
CASSPTILGGLRNEQFF
>TRBJ2-1|TRBD2|TRBV28|many
TGTGCCACCGCTACCACTATACGGACTAGCGGGAGAAATGAGCAGTTCTTC
CATATTIRTSGRNEQFF
>TRBJ2-5|TRBD1|TRBV28|.
TGTGCCAGCAGCCCGGGACAGGGGGCGGGGGAGACCCAGTACTTC
CASSPGQGAGETQYF
>TRBJ2-7|TRBD2|TRBV20-1|.
TGCAGTACTAGTCCTATCGGGAGGGCGTACGAGCAGTACTTC
CSTSPIGRAYEQYF
>TRBJ2-1|TRBD2|TRBV11-2|.
TGTGCCAGCAGCTTAGTACCCGGAGGGAGGGGTGGCAACAATGGGCAGTTCTTC
CASSLVPGGRGGNNGQFF